This TCR beta chain was obtained from a study of T cell changes during pregnancy in multiple sclerosis. Assay used: immunoSEQ multiplex PCR; TCRdb lists only in-frame clones, some missing. The data hold 20,000 to 25,000 clones, with approximately 86% observed a single time. V lost 4 bases, J lost 6 bases, and 15 bases stayed unmatched. CDR3 length equals 17 residues. The V gene's germline CDR1 is MGHRA and CDR2 YSYEKL. This chain uses TRBV4-1 with TRBJ2-1, with 7 positions matching TRBD2. The sequences come from CD8+ T cells from peripheral blood mononuclear cells, collected in the first trimester of pregnancy. The source is a female donor in good health, enrolled as a control in a pregnancy study. DNA of the CDR3: TGCGCCAGCAGCCCCCCCGTGGGAGGGCCCTTGGGCAATGAGCAGTTCTTC. It codes for CASSPPVGGPLGNEQFF.